This TCR beta chain was found in a study of T cells after yellow fever vaccination. The study's findings and limits: Clones from primary vaccination mostly reappeared after the booster (96% CD4, about 88% CD8).

In its sample, this clonotype was seen a few times. Its antigen remains unknown. 5'RACE template switching added a universal primer site and UMIs to TCR cDNA. Using its own MiXCR run on the 5' RACE reads, TCRdb lists one record per CDR3 protein. Altogether around 590,000 distinct CDR3 sequences are present, roughly an eighth being singletons, with the ten largest covering under 15%. This CDR3 comprises 13 residues. Trimming removed 8 bases from V and 0 bases from J, with 8 bases in between. Germline CDR1 is MNHNS and CDR2 is SASEGT. This receptor was identified in a man between 25 and 39 years old who received the YFV17D yellow fever vaccine. Specimen: PBMCs, collected on the day of the yellow fever booster vaccination. The gene calls are TRBV6-1 and TRBJ1-5; the D is unclear. The CDR3 region has the DNA TGTGCCAGCGCTCTTTTTAGCAATCAGCCCCAGCATTTT. It yields the protein CASALFSNQPQHF.